The 9 T cell receptor beta chains listed next were all sequenced from one sample in a study of control samples from healthy donors and cancer patients. Repertoires were generated with immunoSEQ multiplex PCR, while TCRdb's copy carries only in-frame clones and drops some. The sample lists over 45,000 clones, around nine tenths occurring once. The sample was PBMCs. Receptors were obtained from a man between 35 and 55 years old with colorectal cancer.

CDR3 DNA sequence: TGTGCCAGTAGTATGAGGAGCGCGACAGGGTGGGGAGGAAACACCATATATTTT. Protein: CASSMRSATGWGGNTIYF. The genes are TRBV19 and TRBJ1-3; 7 bases align to TRBD1. The CDR3 consists of 18 residues. CDR1 and CDR2 (germline): LNHDA, SQIVND (reference sequence). With 3 bases clipped from V and 4 bases from J, the junction kept 15 bases outside the gene matches.

The chain carries TRBV7-9 and TRBJ1-5; no firm D call. CDR3 length equals 16 residues. The V and J ends lost 1 base and 4 bases respectively, with 14 bases between them. CDR1 and CDR2 from the germline V gene are SEHNR and FQNEAQ (reference sequence). The CDR3 loop reads CASSLGGSLPNQPQHF. For the CDR3, the DNA is TGTGCCAGCAGCTTAGGTGGCTCCCTACCTAATCAGCCCCAGCATTTT.

The rearrangement joins TRBV5-6 to TRBJ2-4; 8 nucleotides align to TRBD1. Germline trimming cut 3 bases from V and 9 bases from J; bases unmatched to any gene: 8. The CDR3 contains 14 residues. CDR1 and CDR2 from the germline V gene are SGHDT and YYEEEE. The CDR3 region is CASSSRTGMSIQYF. CDR3 bases: TGTGCCAGCAGCTCTAGGACAGGGATGAGCATTCAGTACTTC.

This clone was recorded once. This chain links TRBV7-8 with TRBJ2-7, with D possibly matching TRBD2 (6 bases). V was shortened by 5 bases and J by 3 bases, with 11 bases between the two germline ends. Germline V lookup: CDR1 SGHVS, CDR2 FQNEAQ. The CDR3 runs to 13 residues. The CDR3 coding sequence is TGTGCCAGCAGCCCGGGGGTACTCTACGAGCAGTACTTC. Residues: CASSPGVLYEQYF.

The genes are TRBV12-3 or TRBV12-4 and TRBJ2-1; the D is unclear. V was trimmed by 5 bases and J by 9 bases, leaving 11 bases between them. The CDR3 is made up of 12 amino acids. The CDR3 spells CASSTPYREQFF. The CDR3 DNA follows: TGTGCCAGCAGTACTCCCTACCGTGAGCAGTTCTTC.

This clone was seen a single time. This chain uses TRBV7-9 with TRBJ2-7; D is uncertain. Germline CDR1 is SEHNR and CDR2 is FQNEAQ (reference sequence). V dropped 4 bases and J dropped 4 bases, with 11 bases sitting between them. The CDR3 consists of 13 residues. CDR3 nucleotides: TGTGCCAGCAGCTCAGGACGAGCTTACGAGCAGTACTTC. Protein: CASSSGRAYEQYF.

The V and J genes are TRBV30 and TRBJ2-7; D is unclear. V lost 2 bases to trimming and J lost 7 bases, with 9 bases between them. The length of the CDR3 is 11 residues. Germline lookup yields CDR1 GTSNPN and CDR2 SVGIG (reference sequence). For the CDR3, the DNA is TGTGCCTGGAGTAGCTTACGGGAGCAGTACTTC. Amino acid sequence: CAWSSLREQYF.

This chain joins TRBV7-6 and TRBJ1-1; D remains unclear. The CDR3 totals 14 residues. Germline V lookup: CDR1 SGHVS, CDR2 FNYEAQ. The V and J ends lost 5 bases and 6 bases respectively, with 16 bases between them. Here the CDR3 reads CASSLEVRESEAFF. The DNA for the CDR3 is TGTGCCAGCAGCCTGGAAGTGAGGGAGTCTGAAGCTTTCTTT.

This chain joins TRBV7-8 and TRBJ2-1; TRBD2 matches at 8 bases. The CDR3 loop spans 19 amino acids. Germline V lookup: CDR1 SGHVS, CDR2 FQNEAQ. The junction had 15 bases not matched to a gene; V was cut back by 1 base and J by 4 bases. CDR3 in amino acids: CASSLDERESPYLYNEQFF. CDR3 sequence (DNA): TGTGCCAGCAGCTTAGATGAGCGGGAGAGTCCCTACCTTTACAATGAGCAGTTCTTC. Combining the CDR3 with reference TRBV7-8 and TRBJ2-1 gives the whole variable domain GAGVSQSPRYKVAKRGQDVALRCDPISGHVSLFWYQQALGQGPEFLTYFQNEAQLDKSGLPSDRFFAERPEGSVSTLKIQRTQQEDSAVYLCASSLDERESPYLYNEQFFGPGTRLTVL.